This T cell receptor (beta chain) stems from a study of blood T cell repertoires in COVID-19. About the study: From the United States, Italy and Spain came samples of acute and convalescent COVID-19. The cDNA or gDNA used as material had been derived from T cells, B-cell-depleted T cells, or PBMCs.

Per the original data handling: It was from reference gene primer amplification that nucleated cell counts were estimated. The repertoire was sequenced with immunoSEQ multiplex PCR; TCRdb's copy has only in-frame clones and lacks some. From that table come the V and J calls and clone size; the DNA was used to work out D and trimming. The data show some 200,000 clones, with 84% seen just once and 14% held by the top ten. This CDR3 is 17 amino acids long. CDR1 and CDR2 (germline): SGHNT, YENEEA. V gave up 4 bases and J gave up 7 bases; unmatched junction bases: 14. In this sample, this clone turned up once.

The sample comprised peripheral blood. This chain connects TRBV11-3 to TRBJ1-4; 8 nucleotides align to TRBD1. The source is a man aged 25-40 years with active or convalescent COVID-19. The DNA for the CDR3 is TGTGCCAGCAGCTCGGTCCACGGACAGGGTAATTGTGAAAAACTGTTTTTT. This sequence encodes CASSSVHGQGNCEKLFF. The complete variable domain, with remaining parts taken from reference TRBV11-3 and TRBJ1-4, reads EAGVVQSPRYKIIEKKQPVAFWCNPISGHNTLYWYLQNLGQGPELLIRYENEEAVDDSQLPKDRFSAERLKGVDSTLKIQPAELGDSAVYLCASSSVHGQGNCEKLFFGSGTQLSVL.